Listed here are 21 T cell receptor beta chains from one sample, sequenced in a study of cytomegalovirus exposure and HLA in healthy donors. Primers: 60 Vbeta forward and 13 Jbeta reverse. Sequencing was performed with immunoSEQ multiplex PCR; in TCRdb, only in-frame clones are kept and a portion is missing. This table holds some 170,000 clones, less than 80% found once. The sequenced material came from PBMCs. The receptors come from a man aged 40-50 years in good health and CMV-seronegative.

The table lists this clone with a few counts. The rearrangement uses TRBV5-4 and TRBJ2-3; a possible D gene is TRBD2 (6 bases). Germline V CDR1 and CDR2: SGHNT, YYREEE (reference sequence). The CDR3 extends over 14 amino acids. Between the trimmed V and J ends, which lost 0 bases and 6 bases, there was a span of 11 bases. The CDR3 spells CASSLAAAGDTQYF. CDR3 coding DNA: TGTGCCAGCAGCTTGGCAGCGGCGGGGGATACGCAGTATTTT. The full variable domain, completed using reference TRBV5-4 and TRBJ2-3, is ETGVTQSPTHLIKTRGQQVTLRCSSQSGHNTVSWYQQALGQGPQFIFQYYREEENGRGNFPPRFSGLQFPNYSSELNVNALELDDSALYLCASSLAAAGDTQYFGPGTRLTVL.

The chain couples TRBV19 to TRBJ2-7; 9 bases line up with TRBD1. Per germline, CDR1 LNHDA and CDR2 SQIVND (reference sequence). The CDR3 totals 12 residues. The trim removed 8 bases at V and 5 bases at J, leaving 4 bases unmatched. The CDR3, as DNA: TGTGCCAGTCGGGACAGGGTTGACGAGCAGTACTTC. Residues: CASRDRVDEQYF.

The chain has TRBV19 and TRBJ2-5, with D unresolved. The length of the CDR3 is 15 residues. Germline V gene lookup returns CDR1 LNHDA and CDR2 SQIVND (reference sequence). V was shortened by 1 base and J by 1 base, with 10 bases between the two germline ends. CDR3 in amino acids: CASSIVLVPQETQYF. CDR3 in DNA: TGTGCCAGTAGTATAGTCCTAGTCCCCCAAGAGACCCAGTACTTC.

The rearrangement links TRBV2 to TRBJ2-6, with a weak D call TRBD2 (5 bases). Trimming took off 10 bases at V and 3 bases at J, with 16 bases between the two ends. In germline, CDR1 is SNHLY, CDR2 FYNNEI. CDR3 length: 15 amino acids. CDR3: CATRGPGYGANVLTF. CDR3 nucleotides: TGTGCCACTCGGGGTCCGGGATATGGGGCCAACGTCCTGACTTTC.

The rearrangement joins TRBV29-1 to TRBJ1-1; TRBD1 aligns across 7 bases. Trimming cost V 7 bases and J 5 bases; bases outside gene matches: 7. CDR3 length equals 12 residues. In germline, CDR1 is SQVTM, CDR2 ANQGSEA. The CDR3 sequence: CSGNRGRTEAFF. The CDR3 DNA reads as TGCAGCGGTAACAGGGGAAGGACTGAAGCTTTCTTT.

This chain links TRBV21-1 with TRBJ2-5; TRBD2, as called in the table, went unchecked against the DNA. TRBV21-1 is tagged as a pseudogene. This CDR3 contains 16 residues. DNA for the CDR3: TGTGCCAGCACCACCCCGCGGGGACTAGGGCAAGAGACCCAGTACTTC. Translating it yields CASTTPRGLGQETQYF.

CDR3 region: CASSSFPGGRNYEQYF. In nucleotides, the CDR3 is TGTGCCAGCAGCAGCTTTCCGGGGGGAAGGAACTACGAGCAGTACTTC. V is TRBV7-9 and J is TRBJ2-5; 7 nucleotides match TRBD2. The J call may be faulty, since TRBJ2-7 better matches the DNA end. The CDR3 runs 16 residues. The germline V gene encodes CDR1 SEHNR and CDR2 FQNEAQ (reference sequence).

This chain uses TRBV2 with TRBJ2-1, with 10 bases lining up with TRBD2. Germline-derived CDR1 and CDR2 are SNHLY and FYNNEI. This CDR3 contains 16 residues. The V and J ends lost 1 base and 7 bases, in that order; junction bases with no gene match: 7. CDR3 DNA: TGTGCCAGCAGTGAAGAAGGAGCGGGGGGGCGGAATGAGCAGTTCTTC. Protein sequence: CASSEEGAGGRNEQFF.

The genes are TRBV19 and TRBJ2-1; maybe TRBD2 (6 bases). This CDR3 has 16 amino acids. Trimming stripped 5 bases from V and 0 bases from J, with 14 bases between. Germline CDR1 is LNHDA and CDR2 is SQIVND (reference sequence). CDR3 loop: CASSLWTIRSYNEQFF. In nucleotides, the CDR3 is TGTGCCAGTAGTCTATGGACTATTCGCTCCTACAATGAGCAGTTCTTC.

This clone was observed a few times. This chain connects TRBV30 to TRBJ1-3, with 8 bases lining up with TRBD1. CDR3 length: 12 amino acids. Trimming at V came to 8 bases and at J to 4 bases, leaving 4 bases not matched to a gene. The V gene's germline CDR1 is GTSNPN and CDR2 SVGIG (reference sequence). CDR3 sequence (DNA): TGTGCCGGACAGGGCTTAGGAAACACCATATATTTT. Translated, it gives CAGQGLGNTIYF.

The table lists this clone with a few counts. V gene TRBV5-4 combines with J gene TRBJ2-5; maybe TRBD1 (7 bases). This CDR3 spans 13 amino acids. Trimming stripped 5 bases from V and 5 bases from J, with 13 bases between. Germline values: CDR1 SGHNT, CDR2 YYREEE (reference sequence). CDR3 sequence: CASREAGGETQYF. The CDR3 DNA reads TGTGCCAGCAGGGAAGCAGGGGGGGAGACCCAGTACTTC.

This chain uses TRBV4-1 with TRBJ2-7; 10 positions match TRBD1. Germline assignment: CDR1 MGHRA and CDR2 YSYEKL. This CDR3 spans 14 amino acids. Trimming took 2 bases from V and 6 from J; bases not matched to a gene: 4. CDR3 nucleotides: TGCGCCAGCAGCCAATGGGACAGGGGTCCCGAGCAGTACTTC. Translating gives CASSQWDRGPEQYF.

The J gene is TRBJ1-1, the V gene TRBV18; 7 bases are a match to TRBD1. CDR1 is KGHSH, CDR2 LQKENI, per germline. This CDR3 is built from 15 residues. Trimming took 6 bases from V and 1 from J; bases not matched to a gene: 8. CDR3 loop: CASSRDSRKNTEAFF. Written as DNA, the CDR3 is TGTGCCAGCTCGCGGGACAGCCGAAAGAACACTGAAGCTTTCTTT.

The genes are TRBV5-5 and TRBJ2-5; no firm D call. Per germline, CDR1 SGHKS and CDR2 YYEKEE (reference sequence). V was pared by 0 bases and J by 2 bases, with 8 bases between. There are 14 residues in the CDR3. The CDR3 DNA sequence: TGTGCCAGCAGCTTGGGGCAAGAACAAGAGACCCAGTACTTC. The encoded protein is CASSLGQEQETQYF.

This chain links TRBV7-2 with TRBJ1-1, with D possibly being TRBD1 (5 bases). The germline V gene encodes CDR1 SGHTA and CDR2 FQGNSA. CDR3 length: 12 amino acids. V was cut by 5 bases and J by 4 bases, with 8 bases left in between. CDR3 sequence: CASSTGGTEAFF. The CDR3 bases are TGTGCCAGCAGCACGGGGGGCACTGAAGCTTTCTTT. The variable domain in full, with the rest retrieved from reference TRBV7-2 and TRBJ1-1, is GAGVSQSPSNKVTEKGKDVELRCDPISGHTALYWYRQSLGQGLEFLIYFQGNSAPDKSGLPSDRFSAERTGGSVSTLTIQRTQQEDSAVYLCASSTGGTEAFFGQGTRLTVV.

V and J are TRBV6-1 and TRBJ2-1; 7 nucleotides align to TRBD1. This CDR3 has 15 residues. The V and J ends lost 6 bases and 1 base, in that order; junction bases with no gene match: 6. Germline V CDR1 and CDR2: MNHNS, SASEGT. DNA of the CDR3: TGTGCCAGCAGAGCCTGGGACAGTTCCTACAATGAGCAGTTCTTC. It codes for CASRAWDSSYNEQFF.

The V and J genes are TRBV9 and TRBJ2-1, with D hard to call. CDR3 length: 12 residues. Trimming shortened V by 0 bases and J by 6 bases, and 4 bases separated the two germline ends. In germline, CDR1 is SGDLS, CDR2 YYNGEE. This chain's CDR3 is CASSVGRNEQFF. CDR3 DNA sequence: TGTGCCAGCAGCGTAGGTCGCAATGAGCAGTTCTTC.

The chain has TRBV11-2 and TRBJ2-5, with 9 bases aligning to TRBD2. CDR1 and CDR2 (germline): SGHAT, FQNNGV. This CDR3 region has 16 residues. With V trimmed by 1 base and J by 5 bases, 8 bases remained unmatched. The CDR3 is CASSLGTSVGRETQYF. CDR3 DNA sequence: TGTGCCAGCAGCTTAGGGACTAGCGTAGGAAGGGAGACCCAGTACTTC.

In nucleotides, the CDR3 is TGTGCCATCACCTCACAGGGCGGCGGGGAGCTGTTTTTT. This gives the protein CAITSQGGGELFF. The chain is built from TRBV10-3 and TRBJ2-2, with D tentatively TRBD1 (6 bases). CDR3 length: 13 residues. Germline V gives CDR1 ENHRY, CDR2 SYGVKD. The V end lost 7 bases, the J end lost 7 bases, and 13 bases lay between the germline ends.

The V call is TRBV5-6, the J call TRBJ1-5; 9 bases agree with TRBD1. CDR3 length equals 15 residues. V lost 2 bases and J lost 3; bases outside the gene matches: 3. CDR1 and CDR2 from the germline V gene are SGHDT and YYEEEE. The CDR3 nucleotides are TGTGCCAGCAGCTTAGGACAGGGGAACAATCAGCCCCAGCATTTT. Translation: CASSLGQGNNQPQHF.

This clone is a singleton in its sample. This chain connects TRBV9 to TRBJ2-1; TRBD2 aligns across 8 bases. With 3 bases clipped from V and 7 bases from J, the junction kept 12 bases outside the gene matches. The CDR3 has 16 residues. From germline, CDR1 is SGDLS and CDR2 YYNGEE. The CDR3 DNA reads TGTGCCAGCAGCGCGGGGGGGGTACTCGTTGGGAATGAGCAGTTCTTC. Amino acid sequence: CASSAGGVLVGNEQFF.